This record concerns one TCR beta chain sequence. The clone's antigen remains unknown. No much larger clonotype is one base removed from it; base qualities were not supplied. Whole blood was collected in K2EDTA tubes by collaborating institutions according to the institutions' own protocols. For TCRbeta analysis, collaborators shipped samples in one of three forms: frozen whole blood, isolated PBMCs, or DNA extracted from either of those sample types. The sample belongs to a study of blood T cell repertoires in COVID-19 (dated by TCRdb to 2020 to 2022). About the study as a whole: Samples from collaborators originated in the United States, Italy and Spain and spanned both the acute and convalescent phases of COVID-19. The prospective study material was composed of cDNA or gDNA derived from T cells, B-cell-depleted T cells, or PBMCs. The dataset comprised deeply sampled blood TCRbeta repertoires from subjects exposed to, actively infected with, or recovered from COVID-19. The repertoires were released in a freely available public database meant as a resource for research on the immune response to SARS-CoV-2. Samples were obtained from the ongoing ImmuneRACE study (first 160 participants) and from about 1,300 subjects provided by 6 global collaborators. A de-identified subject ID, COVID-19 status, age in years and sex were almost always included in the sample metadata. HLA class I and class II types, where available, came from metadata supplied by the sample provider rather than from assay-based typing. What the study reported, not specific to this receptor: The quantity of clinical and demographic metadata differed by source and by participant and was supplied without curation.

Via the germline V gene (reference sequence), CDR1 is LGHDT and CDR2 YNNKEL. Trimming removed 5 bases from V and 1 base from J; the gene matches leave 6 bases unexplained. The CDR3 measures 16 amino acids from cysteine to phenylalanine. The entry retains the CDR3 DNA only, 48 bases that are in frame from base 1. TCRbeta CDR3 regions were amplified from genomic DNA using the immunoSEQ Assay, a bias-controlled multiplex PCR. On the study's bioinformatics: Nucleated cell counts per sample were estimated from amplification of reference gene primers within the assay. Sequence reads were collapsed and filtered to measure the absolute abundance of every unique TCRbeta CDR3 rearrangement. Productive Simpson clonality was computed per sample as the square root of Simpson's diversity index over productive rearrangements. Imported from immuneACCESS, the table was reduced by TCRdb to in-frame sequences with V and J called. These copies leave out some clones; in studies compared against another copy, an unresolved V gene accounts for under half, and the cause of the remainder is not known. The V and J calls and clone size are taken from that table; D and trimming were inferred from the DNA. The sample table lists 200,000 to 250,000 clones, about nine tenths of them with a count of one. Roughly 2% of the sample rests with the top ten.

This receptor was identified in a woman in her 50s with acute or convalescent COVID-19. Sequencing was carried out using peripheral blood. This receptor chain uses TRBV3-1 (or the pseudogene TRBV3-2) and TRBJ2-1; TRBD2 matches 9 bases in the middle. The nucleotide sequence is given as TGTGCCAGCAGCGACCGCGGGGGGGCGTCCTACAATGAGCAGTTCTTC. The resulting protein is CASSDRGGASYNEQFF.